These 25 T cell receptor beta chains originate from one sample sequenced in a study of vaccination and CD4 T cells after COVID-19. Cultured CD4+ T cells had their DNA profiled by the Oncomine TCR Beta short-read assay. Via MiXCR, TCRdb re-called the PCR reads, giving one row per CDR3 protein. The sample shows some 13,000 distinct CDR3 sequences, about 61% of them seen only once. Antigen specificity for these receptors is unknown. Described treatment: roughly nine-day PBMC culture with coronavirus spike peptide pools or control peptides (ViraFEST assay). The sequencing used CD4+ T cells from blood, cultured in vitro, collected before SARS-CoV-2 vaccination. These receptors were obtained from a human donor who had recovered from COVID-19.

There are a few counts of this clonotype. V is TRBV10-3 and J is TRBJ2-7; tentative D call: TRBD1 (5 bases). CDR3 length: 15 residues. Germline CDR1 is ENHRY and CDR2 is SYGVKD. Deletions cut 1 base from V and 1 base from J, with 11 bases between. CDR3: CAISEWSGASYEQYF. CDR3 in DNA: TGTGCCATCAGTGAGTGGAGTGGGGCTTCCTACGAGCAGTACTTC.

This clonotype appeared once. This rearrangement joins TRBV4-1 to TRBJ1-1; no clear D. The CDR3 length is 12 residues. V was cut by 3 bases and J by 7 bases, with 9 bases left in between. CDR1 and CDR2 from the germline V gene are MGHRA and YSYEKL. This chain's CDR3 is CASSQGGDEAFF. The DNA of the CDR3 is TGCGCCAGCAGCCAGGGCGGTGATGAAGCTTTCTTT.

The rearrangement links TRBV10-3 to TRBJ2-7; D call uncertain. The V gene's germline CDR1 is ENHRY and CDR2 SYGVKD. Between the trimmed V and J ends, which lost 6 bases and 0 bases, there was a span of 9 bases. The CDR3 loop spans 13 amino acids. Here the CDR3 DNA reads TGTGCCATCAGAGATGCGAGCTCCTACGAGCAGTACTTC. Residues: CAIRDASSYEQYF.

This chain joins TRBV5-5 and TRBJ2-3; 9 bases map to TRBD1. With V trimmed by 7 bases and J by 2 bases, 2 bases remained unmatched. The CDR3 covers 13 residues. The germline gives CDR1 SGHKS, CDR2 YYEKEE (reference sequence). CDR3 region: CASGQGITDTQYF. In DNA, the CDR3 is TGTGCCAGCGGACAGGGGATCACAGATACGCAGTATTTT.

The chain has TRBV30 and TRBJ1-6; D is ambiguous. The CDR3 length is 15 residues. The V and J ends lost 0 bases and 5 bases respectively, with 11 bases between them. Germline V gene lookup returns CDR1 GTSNPN and CDR2 SVGIG (reference sequence). Written as DNA, the CDR3 is TGTGCCTGGAGTGTGAGCTTGGGCGATAATTCACCCCTCCACTTT. Translation: CAWSVSLGDNSPLHF.

A few counts support this clonotype. The chain joins TRBV7-9 to TRBJ1-3, with unresolved D. Germline values: CDR1 SEHNR, CDR2 FQNEAQ (reference sequence). The CDR3 is 15 amino acids. V gave up 1 base and J gave up 4 bases, with 11 bases separating them. CDR3 nucleotides: TGTGCCAGCAGCTTAGAACGGTCACGAGGAAACACCATATATTTT. Translation: CASSLERSRGNTIYF.

The V call is TRBV20-1, the J call TRBJ2-5; 7 bases are shared with TRBD2. J gave up 1 base and V 6 bases, and 8 bases lay outside the gene matches. The CDR3 is made up of 14 amino acids. Per the germline V gene, CDR1 is DFQATT and CDR2 is SNEGSKA (reference sequence). CDR3 bases: TGCAGTGCCGGGAGCACGGGAGGCCAAGAGACCCAGTACTTC. Amino acid sequence: CSAGSTGGQETQYF.

The count of this clonotype is one. The chain combines TRBV27 with TRBJ2-3, with 11 positions matching TRBD2. The CDR3 is 15 amino acids. The junction had 7 bases not matched to a gene; V was cut back by 4 bases and J by 7 bases. The germline V gene has CDR1 MNHEY and CDR2 SMNVEV (reference sequence). The chain's CDR3 is CASSSPTSGRHTQYF. The CDR3, as DNA: TGTGCCAGCAGTTCCCCCACTAGCGGGAGACATACGCAGTATTTT.

By sample fraction, this clonotype is large (0.1 to 1%). The rearrangement joins TRBV10-3 to TRBJ2-3, with 11 nucleotides matching TRBD2. The CDR3 consists of 15 residues. Germline CDR1 reads ENHRY; CDR2 reads SYGVKD. The J segment lost 2 bases and the V segment lost 10 bases, leaving 8 bases of the junction unmatched. The DNA for the CDR3 is TGTGCCACTACTTCGGGACTAGCGGACACAGATACGCAGTATTTT. It translates to CATTSGLADTDTQYF.

By share, this clonotype ranks as large. The J gene is TRBJ2-5, the V gene TRBV5-4; possibly TRBD1 for D (5 bases). Germline V lookup: CDR1 SGHNT, CDR2 YYREEE (reference sequence). Between the trimmed V and J ends, which lost 1 base and 0 bases, there was a span of 7 bases. The CDR3 runs to 14 residues. CDR3 in amino acids: CASSLSGYQETQYF. DNA for the CDR3: TGTGCCAGCAGCTTGTCAGGGTACCAAGAGACCCAGTACTTC.

The rearrangement joins TRBV10-3 to TRBJ2-7; D gene uncertain. The CDR3 runs to 11 residues. From germline, CDR1 is ENHRY and CDR2 SYGVKD. Trimming stripped 0 bases from V and 7 bases from J, with 4 bases between. The CDR3 is CAISESREQYF. Written as DNA, the CDR3 is TGTGCCATCAGTGAGTCCAGGGAGCAGTACTTC.

J is TRBJ1-5 and V is TRBV30, with D perhaps matching TRBD1 (5 bases). Germline CDR1 GTSNPN, CDR2 SVGIG (reference sequence). CDR3 size: 13 residues. Trimming stripped 2 bases from V and 2 bases from J, with 7 bases between. This chain's CDR3 is CAWSWDGNQPQHF. The CDR3 coding sequence is TGTGCCTGGAGTTGGGACGGCAATCAGCCCCAGCATTTT.

CDR3 loop: CASSFRTGLSTDTQYF. The CDR3 coding sequence is TGTGCCAGCAGCTTTAGGACCGGCCTAAGCACAGATACGCAGTATTTT. The chain is built from TRBV5-5 and TRBJ2-3; D remains unclear. The CDR3 has 16 residues. Germline V lookup: CDR1 SGHKS, CDR2 YYEKEE (reference sequence). Trimming cost V 2 bases and J 0 bases, with 13 bases left between them.

The V and J genes are TRBV20-1 and TRBJ2-7; the D gene is possibly TRBD2 (6 bases). The germline V gene encodes CDR1 DFQATT and CDR2 SNEGSKA (reference sequence). V lost 6 bases and J lost 2, with 17 bases in between. This CDR3 has 14 amino acids. The CDR3 sequence: CSARGGVGAYEQYF. CDR3 nucleotides: TGCAGTGCCCGGGGCGGGGTAGGGGCCTACGAGCAGTACTTC.

This chain uses TRBV6-1 with TRBJ2-1; D is unclear. CDR1 MNHNS and CDR2 SASEGT come from the germline V gene. V dropped 4 bases and J dropped 0 bases, with 16 bases sitting between them. The CDR3 extends over 17 amino acids. CDR3 DNA sequence: TGTGCCAGCAGTGTAGGGTATCTACGAAGCTCCTACAATGAGCAGTTCTTC. Its protein product is CASSVGYLRSSYNEQFF.

The V gene is TRBV21-1, the J gene TRBJ2-5; the listed D gene, TRBD2, was not tested against the DNA. TRBV21-1 is termed a pseudogene. CDR3 length equals 20 residues. CDR3: CASSVQSGTSGRRLRETQYF. CDR3 coding DNA: TGTGCCAGCAGCGTTCAGTCCGGGACTAGCGGGAGAAGGTTGAGAGAGACCCAGTACTTC.

The CDR3 here is CASSGSYEQYF. CDR3 nucleotide sequence: TGTGCCAGCAGTGGATCCTACGAGCAGTACTTC. This chain uses TRBV6-1 with TRBJ2-7; D is undetermined. Germline V lookup: CDR1 MNHNS, CDR2 SASEGT. CDR3 length: 11 residues. The V end was cut by 4 bases, the J end by 1 base, with 2 bases between.

This sequence joins TRBV6-2 or TRBV6-3 and TRBJ2-7, with 9 bases that match TRBD2. Looked up from germline, CDR1 is MNHEY and CDR2 is SVGEGT. With 2 bases clipped from V and 0 bases from J, the junction kept 11 bases outside the gene matches. The CDR3 covers 18 residues. The chain's CDR3 is CASSYAVTSGHISYEQYF. The CDR3 nucleotides read TGTGCCAGCAGTTACGCGGTTACTAGCGGGCATATCTCCTACGAGCAGTACTTC.

The chain has TRBV7-2 and TRBJ2-4, with 7 bases that match TRBD1. This CDR3 contains 16 residues. CDR1 and CDR2 from the germline V gene are SGHTA and FQGNSA. The ends lost 1 base at V and 5 bases at J; junction bases unmatched: 8. CDR3 loop: CASSLGSKRGQNIQYF. CDR3 sequence (DNA): TGTGCCAGCAGCTTAGGTTCAAAAAGGGGGCAAAACATTCAGTACTTC.

This clonotype has a handful of counts. The CDR3 is CASSRTGDYGYTF. The CDR3 DNA follows: TGTGCCAGCAGTAGAACAGGGGACTATGGCTACACCTTC. The V gene is TRBV6-1, the J gene TRBJ1-2; 7 nucleotides agree with TRBD1. The CDR3 is made up of 13 amino acids. Trimming cost V 5 bases and J 3 bases; bases outside gene matches: 3. CDR1 is MNHNS and CDR2 is SASEGT in the germline V gene.

The chain has TRBV2 and TRBJ2-2, with D maybe TRBD1 (6 bases). The CDR3 is 15 residues long. In germline, CDR1 is SNHLY, CDR2 FYNNEI. The germline V and J ends were trimmed by 3 bases and 0 bases, with 8 bases remaining between them. CDR3 in DNA: TGTGCCAGCAGTGATGAGGGGGCGAACACCGGGGAGCTGTTTTTT. Its protein is CASSDEGANTGELFF. Supplemented by reference TRBV2 and TRBJ2-2, the full variable domain reads EPEVTQTPSHQVTQMGQEVILRCVPISNHLYFYWYRQILGQKVEFLVSFYNNEISEKSEIFDDQFSVERPDGSNFTLKIRSTKLEDSAMYFCASSDEGANTGELFFGEGSRLTVL.

This clonotype was detected a few times. DNA of the CDR3: TGCAGTGCTGGGGACAGGGGGCTGAACACTGAAGCTTTCTTT. Translating gives CSAGDRGLNTEAFF. The chain recombines TRBV20-1 with TRBJ1-1; TRBD1 aligns across 12 bases. Trimming took 5 bases from V and 0 from J; bases not matched to a gene: 1. From germline, CDR1 is DFQATT and CDR2 SNEGSKA (reference sequence). This CDR3 has 14 amino acids.

The V and J genes are TRBV20-1 and TRBJ2-1; 7 nucleotides match TRBD2. This CDR3 is built from 14 residues. Trimming took 5 bases from V and 5 from J; bases not matched to a gene: 9. Germline-derived CDR1 and CDR2 are DFQATT and SNEGSKA (reference sequence). The CDR3 region is CSAPSGTLHNEQFF. For the CDR3, the DNA is TGCAGTGCTCCAAGCGGGACCTTACACAATGAGCAGTTCTTC.

This rearrangement joins TRBV6-5 to TRBJ1-6, with D tentatively TRBD1 (5 bases). Looked up from germline, CDR1 is MNHEY and CDR2 is SVGAGI. Trimming removed 1 base at V and 14 bases at J, with 15 bases between. The CDR3 loop spans 14 amino acids. This CDR3 reads CASSYWDLNPTLHF. The CDR3 bases are TGTGCCAGCAGTTACTGGGACCTGAATCCCACCCTCCACTTT.

There are a few counts of this clonotype. This chain joins TRBV7-2 and TRBJ2-5; 9 positions match TRBD2. CDR1 and CDR2 (germline): SGHTA, FQGNSA. CDR3 length: 21 amino acids. V trimming: 0 bases; J trimming: 1 base; junction bases outside the gene matches: 18. The CDR3 spells CASSLAAFAGGPRRGQETQYF. The CDR3 DNA reads as TGTGCCAGCAGCTTAGCGGCGTTCGCGGGAGGGCCGAGGCGGGGCCAAGAGACCCAGTACTTC.